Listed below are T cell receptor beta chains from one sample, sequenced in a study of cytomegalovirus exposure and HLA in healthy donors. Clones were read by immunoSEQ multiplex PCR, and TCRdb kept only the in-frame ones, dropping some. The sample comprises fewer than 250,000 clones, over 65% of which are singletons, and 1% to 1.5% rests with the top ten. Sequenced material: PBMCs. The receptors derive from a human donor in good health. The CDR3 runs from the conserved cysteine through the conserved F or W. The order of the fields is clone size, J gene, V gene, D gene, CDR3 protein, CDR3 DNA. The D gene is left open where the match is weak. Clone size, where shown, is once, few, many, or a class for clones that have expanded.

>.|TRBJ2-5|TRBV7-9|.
CSSSRGNSGTQYF
TGTTCCAGCAGCCGCGGGAATAGCGGGACCCAGTACTTC
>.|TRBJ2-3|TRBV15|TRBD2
CATLAGEADTQYF
TGTGCCACCCTAGCGGGAGAAGCAGATACGCAGTATTTT
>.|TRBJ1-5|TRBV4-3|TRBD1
CASSPRTGDQPQHF
TGCGCCAGCAGCCCACGGACAGGGGATCAGCCCCAGCATTTT
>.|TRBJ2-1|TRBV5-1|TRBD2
CASSLGTRAPGGEQFF
TGCGCCAGCAGCTTGGGTACTCGGGCTCCGGGGGGTGAGCAGTTCTTC
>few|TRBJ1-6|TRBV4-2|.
CASSQGTRRTNSPLHF
TGTGCCAGCAGCCAAGGCACCAGGCGAACTAATTCACCCCTCCACTTT
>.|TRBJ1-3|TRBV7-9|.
CASFGGGNTIYF
TGTGCCAGCTTCGGGGGTGGAAACACCATATATTTT
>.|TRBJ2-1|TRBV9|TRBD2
CASSSTGTSPIAYNEQFF
TGTGCCAGCAGCTCAACCGGGACTAGCCCTATTGCCTACAATGAGCAGTTCTTC
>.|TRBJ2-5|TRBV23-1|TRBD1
CASRPRTGGLETQYF
TGCGCCAGCAGACCGCGGACAGGGGGCCTCGAGACCCAGTACTTC
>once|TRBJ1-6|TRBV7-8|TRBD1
CASSPRTGGAYNSPLHF
TGTGCCAGCAGCCCCCGGACAGGGGGTGCCTATAATTCACCCCTCCACTTT
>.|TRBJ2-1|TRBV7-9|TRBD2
CASSSGLAGTSYNEQFF
TGTGCCAGCAGCTCGGGACTAGCGGGTACCTCCTACAATGAGCAGTTCTTC
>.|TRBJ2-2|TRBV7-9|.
CASSSISLNTGELFF
TGTGCCAGCAGCTCGATTAGCCTGAACACCGGGGAGCTGTTTTTT
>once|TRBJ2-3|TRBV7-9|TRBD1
CSSTSGTGVLDTQYF
TGTTCCAGCACCTCCGGGACAGGAGTGTTAGATACGCAGTATTTT
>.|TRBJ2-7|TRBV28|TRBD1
CASSFIFPDRAFSSYEQYF
TGTGCCAGCAGTTTTATTTTCCCCGACAGGGCTTTCAGCTCCTACGAGCAGTACTTC
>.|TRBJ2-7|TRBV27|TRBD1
CASSHGQGSEQYF
TGTGCCAGCAGCCATGGACAGGGGTCCGAGCAGTACTTC
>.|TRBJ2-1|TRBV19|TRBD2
CASSIDRGLVDNEQFF
TGTGCCAGTAGTATAGACAGGGGACTAGTCGACAATGAGCAGTTCTTC
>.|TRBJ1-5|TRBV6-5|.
CASSSRQGIYNQPQHF
TGTGCCAGCAGTTCACGGCAGGGTATTTACAATCAGCCCCAGCATTTT
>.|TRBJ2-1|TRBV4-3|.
CASSQGTYNEQFF
TGCGCCAGCAGCCAGGGCACCTACAATGAGCAGTTCTTC
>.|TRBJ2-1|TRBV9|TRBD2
CASSVGGSGAYNEQFF
TGTGCCAGCAGCGTAGGCGGAAGCGGGGCCTACAATGAGCAGTTCTTC
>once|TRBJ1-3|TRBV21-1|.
CASSSRGAGNTIYF
TGTGCCAGCAGCTCCCGGGGTGCTGGAAACACCATATATTTT
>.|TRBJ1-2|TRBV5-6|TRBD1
CASSSRDRDYGYTF
TGTGCCAGCAGCTCCCGGGACAGGGACTATGGCTACACCTTC
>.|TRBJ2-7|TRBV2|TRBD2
CASSFKGLAVSSYEQYF
TGTGCCAGCAGTTTCAAGGGACTAGCGGTTAGCTCCTACGAGCAGTACTTC
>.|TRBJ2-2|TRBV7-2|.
CASSADRHTGELFF
TGTGCCAGCAGCGCCGACAGGCACACCGGGGAGCTGTTTTTT
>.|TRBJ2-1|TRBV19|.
CASSTAFNEQFF
TGTGCCAGTAGTACCGCGTTCAATGAGCAGTTCTTC
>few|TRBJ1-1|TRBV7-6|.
CASSPGPHRVMNTEAFF
TGTGCCAGCAGCCCCGGCCCCCACAGGGTCATGAACACTGAAGCTTTCTTT
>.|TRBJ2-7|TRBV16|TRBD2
CASSQSGGSSYEQYF
TGTGCCAGCAGCCAATCGGGAGGGAGCTCCTACGAGCAGTACTTC
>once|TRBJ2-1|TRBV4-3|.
CASSQTKHDGEQFF
TGCGCCAGCAGCCAAACTAAACACGACGGAGAGCAGTTCTTC
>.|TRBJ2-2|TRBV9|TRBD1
CASSVDLIETGFAGELFF
TGTGCCAGCAGCGTAGATCTCATAGAGACAGGGTTTGCCGGGGAGCTGTTTTTT
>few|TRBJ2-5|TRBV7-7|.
CASSLAWTAQETQYF
TGTGCTAGCAGCTTAGCCTGGACAGCGCAAGAGACCCAGTACTTC
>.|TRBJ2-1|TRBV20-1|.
CSARGGDEQFF
TGCAGTGCTAGAGGGGGAGATGAGCAGTTCTTC
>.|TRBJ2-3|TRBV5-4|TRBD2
CASSPGLAGGPSSTDTQYF
TGTGCCAGCAGCCCGGGACTAGCGGGAGGGCCGTCTAGCACAGATACGCAGTATTTT
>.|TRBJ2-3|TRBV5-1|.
CASSLALGTDTQYF
TGCGCCAGCAGCTTGGCCCTCGGCACAGATACGCAGTATTTT
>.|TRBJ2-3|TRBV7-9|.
CASSPGVWRQYF
TGTGCTAGCAGCCCCGGCGTGTGGAGGCAGTATTTT
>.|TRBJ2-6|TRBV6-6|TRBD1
CASIRTGGSGANVLTF
TGTGCCAGCATCCGGACAGGGGGCTCTGGGGCCAACGTCCTGACTTTC
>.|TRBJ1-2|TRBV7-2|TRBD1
CASSYGTGGHGYTF
TGTGCCAGCAGCTACGGGACAGGGGGGCATGGCTACACCTTC
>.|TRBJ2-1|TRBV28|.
CASAKNIPGYNEQFF
TGTGCCAGCGCCAAAAATATCCCGGGATACAATGAGCAGTTCTTC
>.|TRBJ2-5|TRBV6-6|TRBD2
CASSTGTSGIGTQYF
TGTGCCAGCAGCACCGGGACTAGCGGGATTGGGACCCAGTACTTC
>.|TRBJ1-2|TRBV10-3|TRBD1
CASSKPQGGANYGYTF
TGTGCCAGCAGTAAACCACAGGGGGGAGCTAACTATGGCTACACCTTC
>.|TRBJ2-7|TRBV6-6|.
CASSYSPRDSPYEQYF
TGTGCCAGCAGTTACTCACCCCGGGACTCTCCCTACGAGCAGTACTTC
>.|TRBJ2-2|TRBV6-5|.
CAIQRRGTGELFF
TGTGCCATCCAAAGGAGGGGCACCGGGGAGCTGTTTTTT
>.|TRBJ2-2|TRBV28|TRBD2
CASSLYGLAGTGELFF
TGTGCCAGCAGTTTATACGGACTAGCGGGGACCGGGGAGCTGTTTTTT
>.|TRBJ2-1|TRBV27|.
CASSLQDSYNEQFF
TGTGCCAGCAGTTTACAGGACAGCTACAATGAGCAGTTCTTC